The 8 T cell receptor beta chains below all came from one sample that was sequenced in a study of early T cells in non-severe SARS-CoV-2 infection. TCRdb itself ran the 5' RACE reads through MiXCR, one entry per CDR3 protein. The repertoire consists of 40,000 or so distinct CDR3 sequences, with around 10% occurring once and the leading ten covering 21%. The specimen sequenced was whole blood. The source of these receptors is an adult who was a healthcare worker with PCR-confirmed SARS-CoV-2 infection or an uninfected control (not recorded which).

The chain carries TRBV5-1 and TRBJ2-3, with TRBD1 identical over 8 bases. There are 19 residues in the CDR3. The germline gives CDR1 SGHRS, CDR2 YFSETQ. V gave up 0 bases and J gave up 7 bases; unmatched junction bases: 19. The CDR3: CASSLEATAAGTGGNTQYF. CDR3 in DNA: TGCGCCAGCAGCTTGGAAGCCACCGCAGCCGGGACAGGAGGGAATACGCAGTATTTT. Full variable domain (missing parts from reference TRBV5-1 and TRBJ2-3): KAGVTQTPRYLIKTRGQQVTLSCSPISGHRSVSWYQQTPGQGLQFLFEYFSETQRNKGNFPGRFSGRQFSNSRSEMNVSTLELGDSALYLCASSLEATAAGTGGNTQYFGPGTRLTVL.

This rearrangement joins TRBV18 to TRBJ2-3; D is perhaps TRBD2 (6 bases). Trimming removed 0 bases at V and 0 bases at J, with 10 bases between. The CDR3 runs to 16 residues. The germline V gene has CDR1 KGHSH and CDR2 LQKENI. CDR3 sequence (DNA): TGTGCCAGCTCACCACCGATCGGGACTAGCACAGATACGCAGTATTTT. As protein: CASSPPIGTSTDTQYF.

At least ten counts were recorded for this clonotype. The chain carries TRBV2 and TRBJ2-1, with D possibly matching TRBD1 (5 bases). The germline gives CDR1 SNHLY, CDR2 FYNNEI. This CDR3 is built from 13 residues. V shed 6 bases and J shed 4 bases, with 10 bases lying between them. The DNA for the CDR3 is TGTGCCAGCAGATTGACAGAATACAATGAGCAGTTCTTC. Residues: CASRLTEYNEQFF.

This clonotype was counted many times. This rearrangement joins TRBV4-2 to TRBJ2-1, with D possibly being TRBD1 (6 bases). Trimming stripped 2 bases from V and 7 bases from J, with 15 bases between. The CDR3 runs to 15 residues. Germline V CDR1 and CDR2: LGHNA, YNFKEQ. CDR3 loop: CASSQTGFPGNEQFF. CDR3 DNA: TGTGCCAGCAGCCAAACAGGGTTTCCTGGGAATGAGCAGTTCTTC.

J is TRBJ2-5 and V is TRBV5-1; TRBD1 matches at 10 bases. The CDR3 is made up of 14 amino acids. With V trimmed by 4 bases and J by 5 bases, 5 bases remained unmatched. Looked up from germline, CDR1 is SGHRS and CDR2 is YFSETQ. The CDR3 region is CASSPGTGVETQYF. CDR3 DNA: TGCGCCAGCAGCCCCGGGACAGGGGTCGAGACCCAGTACTTC.

This clonotype was observed at least ten times. This rearrangement joins TRBV19 to TRBJ2-1; D unclear. This CDR3 has 15 residues. In germline, CDR1 is LNHDA, CDR2 SQIVND (reference sequence). Trimming removed 3 bases from V and 0 bases from J, with 9 bases in between. This CDR3 is CASSISHSSYNEQFF. CDR3 sequence (DNA): TGTGCCAGTAGTATCTCACACAGCTCCTACAATGAGCAGTTCTTC.

This chain uses TRBV29-1 with TRBJ2-5; tentatively, D is TRBD1 (6 bases). Germline V lookup: CDR1 SQVTM, CDR2 ANQGSEA. V gave up 3 bases and J gave up 1 base, with 15 bases separating them. The CDR3 is 15 residues long. The CDR3 DNA follows: TGCAGCGTTGAGTTGGCAGGGACAAGCCAAGAGACCCAGTACTTC. It translates to CSVELAGTSQETQYF.

This clonotype was counted many times. This chain connects TRBV27 to TRBJ1-5; perhaps TRBD1 as D (6 bases). V was trimmed by 3 bases and J by 0 bases, leaving 9 bases between them. This CDR3 spans 15 amino acids. Germline CDR1 is MNHEY and CDR2 is SMNVEV (reference sequence). CDR3 in amino acids: CASSFGQHSNQPQHF. CDR3 sequence (DNA): TGTGCCAGCAGTTTTGGACAGCATAGCAATCAGCCCCAGCATTTT.